This T cell receptor beta chain stems from a study of blood T cells in healthy people across ages. Whole-study findings and limits: Across samples, TCR beta diversity tracked strongly with naive T cell percentage.

All donors came from Russia, were Caucasian and healthy, and spanned ages roughly 6 to 100. Using a J-beta primer mix together with a sample-barcoded 5' primer, a second PCR was run for roughly 7 to 12 cycles. In TCRdb, the 5' RACE reads were re-called with MiXCR into one record per CDR3 protein. The sample consists of more than 650,000 distinct CDR3 sequences, about 24% of them appearing once. A word on this clonotype: What it recognizes is unknown.

V lost 8 bases and J lost 6; bases outside the gene matches: 8. CDR1 and CDR2 from the germline V gene are MGHDK and SYGVNS. CDR3 length equals 13 residues. The material sequenced was blood. The clonotype originates from a man between 70 and 80 years old in good health. The chain uses TRBV25-1 and TRBJ1-1, with 8 bases lining up with TRBD1. The CDR3 bases are TGTGCCAGCCGGGACAGGTTTTTTTCTGAAGCTTTCTTT. It is translated as CASRDRFFSEAFF.